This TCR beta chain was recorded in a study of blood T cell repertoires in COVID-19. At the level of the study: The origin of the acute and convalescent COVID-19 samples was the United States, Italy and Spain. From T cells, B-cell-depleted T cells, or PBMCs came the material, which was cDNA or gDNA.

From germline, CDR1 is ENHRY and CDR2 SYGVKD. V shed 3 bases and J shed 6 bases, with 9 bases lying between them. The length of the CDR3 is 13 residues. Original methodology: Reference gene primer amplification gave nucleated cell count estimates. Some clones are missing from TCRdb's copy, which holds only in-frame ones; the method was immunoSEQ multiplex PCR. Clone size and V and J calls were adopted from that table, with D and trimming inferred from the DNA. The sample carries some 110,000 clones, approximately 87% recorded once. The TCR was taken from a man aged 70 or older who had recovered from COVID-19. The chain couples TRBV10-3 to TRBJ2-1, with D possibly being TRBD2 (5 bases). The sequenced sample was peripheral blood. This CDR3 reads CAISDREGNEQFF. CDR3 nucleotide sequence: TGTGCCATCAGTGATAGAGAGGGCAATGAGCAGTTCTTC.